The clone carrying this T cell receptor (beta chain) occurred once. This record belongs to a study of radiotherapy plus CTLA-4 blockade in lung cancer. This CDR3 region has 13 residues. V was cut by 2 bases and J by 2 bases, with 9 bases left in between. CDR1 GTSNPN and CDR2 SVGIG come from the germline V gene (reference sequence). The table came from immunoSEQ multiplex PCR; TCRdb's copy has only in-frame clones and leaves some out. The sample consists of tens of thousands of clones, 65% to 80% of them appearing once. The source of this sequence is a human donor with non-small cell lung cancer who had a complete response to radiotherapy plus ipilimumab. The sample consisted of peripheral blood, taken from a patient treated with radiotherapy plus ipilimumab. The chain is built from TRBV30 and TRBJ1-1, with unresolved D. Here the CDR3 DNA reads TGTGCCTGGAGTTTTACGGGAAACACTGAAGCTTTCTTT. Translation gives CAWSFTGNTEAFF.